A selection of T cell receptor beta chains follows, all from one sample in a study of STAT5B mutations in CD4+ large granular lymphocyte leukemia. Some clones are missing from TCRdb's copy, which holds only in-frame ones; the method was immunoSEQ multiplex PCR. Here the sample spans 25,000 to 30,000 clones, approximately 80% being singletons. The sample consisted of CD4+ T cells from blood buffy coats. All receptors derive from a human donor in good health. The CDR3 runs from the conserved cysteine through the conserved F or W. The order of the fields is D gene, clone size, V gene, J gene, CDR3 protein, CDR3 DNA. A D gene is named only where the DNA matches it firmly. Expanded clones are given a class, and other clones once, few, many or no size at all.

d_gene: NA; abundance: NA; v_gene: TRBV7-9; j_gene: TRBJ2-3; CDR3aa: CASSLAGVGTDTQYF; CDR3nt: TGTGCCAGCAGCTTAGCCGGGGTGGGCACAGATACGCAGTATTTT
d_gene: TRBD2; abundance: NA; v_gene: TRBV25-1; j_gene: TRBJ2-5; CDR3aa: CASRGGSETQYF; CDR3nt: TGTGCCAGCCGGGGGGGCAGTGAGACCCAGTACTTC
d_gene: NA; abundance: NA; v_gene: TRBV6-5; j_gene: TRBJ2-6; CDR3aa: CASTPGPRGANVLTF; CDR3nt: TGTGCCAGCACCCCAGGGCCACGTGGGGCCAACGTCCTGACTTTC
d_gene: NA; abundance: NA; v_gene: TRBV7-2; j_gene: TRBJ1-2; CDR3aa: CASSSRGTVGDYGYTF; CDR3nt: TGTGCCAGCAGCTCCCGTGGGACGGTTGGAGACTATGGCTACACCTTC
d_gene: TRBD1; abundance: once; v_gene: TRBV7-9; j_gene: TRBJ2-2; CDR3aa: CASRGQGDAGELFF; CDR3nt: TGTGCCAGCAGAGGACAGGGGGATGCCGGGGAGCTGTTTTTT
d_gene: NA; abundance: NA; v_gene: TRBV20-1; j_gene: TRBJ2-7; CDR3aa: CSGQVGDEQYF; CDR3nt: TGCAGTGGCCAGGTGGGGGACGAGCAGTACTTC
d_gene: NA; abundance: NA; v_gene: TRBV6-1; j_gene: TRBJ2-5; CDR3aa: CASSFPRETQYF; CDR3nt: TGTGCCAGCTCCTTCCCGCGTGAGACCCAGTACTTC
d_gene: TRBD1; abundance: NA; v_gene: TRBV28; j_gene: TRBJ1-1; CDR3aa: CAVTPTTGATEAFF; CDR3nt: TGTGCCGTCACCCCCACGACAGGGGCCACTGAAGCTTTCTTT
d_gene: NA; abundance: NA; v_gene: TRBV5-6; j_gene: TRBJ2-5; CDR3aa: CASSFPGTQETQYF; CDR3nt: TGTGCCAGCAGCTTCCCCGGGACTCAAGAGACCCAGTACTTC
d_gene: NA; abundance: NA; v_gene: TRBV29-1; j_gene: TRBJ2-7; CDR3aa: CSAGPGHEQYF; CDR3nt: TGCAGCGCCGGCCCCGGGCACGAGCAGTACTTC
d_gene: TRBD1; abundance: few; v_gene: TRBV9; j_gene: TRBJ1-3; CDR3aa: CASSARQGSSGNTIYF; CDR3nt: TGTGCCAGCAGCGCCAGACAGGGAAGCTCTGGAAACACCATATATTTT
d_gene: TRBD1; abundance: NA; v_gene: TRBV18; j_gene: TRBJ1-1; CDR3aa: CASSPPGTAYTEAFF; CDR3nt: TGTGCCAGCTCACCACCCGGGACAGCTTACACTGAAGCTTTCTTT
d_gene: TRBD1; abundance: once; v_gene: TRBV4-3; j_gene: TRBJ2-7; CDR3aa: CASSTQTHGTGGYEQYF; CDR3nt: TGCGCCAGCAGCACCCAAACCCACGGGACAGGGGGCTACGAGCAGTACTTC
d_gene: NA; abundance: NA; v_gene: TRBV5-1; j_gene: TRBJ2-6; CDR3aa: CASSLDISGANVLTF; CDR3nt: TGCGCCAGCAGCCTGGACATCTCTGGGGCCAACGTCCTGACTTTC
d_gene: NA; abundance: NA; v_gene: TRBV6-1; j_gene: TRBJ2-1; CDR3aa: CASIPELAYNEQFF; CDR3nt: TGTGCCAGCATCCCGGAGCTTGCCTACAATGAGCAGTTCTTC
d_gene: NA; abundance: NA; v_gene: TRBV27; j_gene: TRBJ1-2; CDR3aa: CASSPSGTRANYGYTF; CDR3nt: TGTGCCAGCAGTCCCTCAGGGACCCGGGCTAACTATGGCTACACCTTC
d_gene: NA; abundance: NA; v_gene: TRBV6-5; j_gene: TRBJ2-1; CDR3aa: CASRLGRASHEQFF; CDR3nt: TGTGCCAGCAGATTGGGTCGCGCTAGTCATGAGCAGTTCTTC
d_gene: TRBD1; abundance: NA; v_gene: TRBV4-1; j_gene: TRBJ2-5; CDR3aa: CASSQPDRDQETQYF; CDR3nt: TGCGCCAGCAGCCAACCCGACAGGGACCAAGAGACCCAGTACTTC
d_gene: NA; abundance: NA; v_gene: TRBV19; j_gene: TRBJ1-1; CDR3aa: CASTSTENTEAFF; CDR3nt: TGTGCCAGTACCTCGACAGAAAACACTGAAGCTTTCTTT
d_gene: NA; abundance: once; v_gene: TRBV11-1; j_gene: TRBJ2-5; CDR3aa: CASSYLAKGETQYF; CDR3nt: TGTGCCAGCAGCTATCTAGCGAAAGGGGAGACCCAGTACTTC
d_gene: NA; abundance: once; v_gene: TRBV28; j_gene: TRBJ1-2; CDR3aa: CASSGFGQTPTAYGYTF; CDR3nt: TGTGCCAGCAGTGGGTTCGGACAGACCCCAACAGCCTATGGCTACACCTTC
d_gene: TRBD2; abundance: once; v_gene: TRBV4-3; j_gene: TRBJ2-3; CDR3aa: CASSQVTSGGDTQYF; CDR3nt: TGCGCCAGCAGCCAAGTGACTAGCGGGGGAGATACGCAGTATTTT
d_gene: NA; abundance: NA; v_gene: TRBV19; j_gene: TRBJ1-5; CDR3aa: CASSIRQGIDQPQHF; CDR3nt: TGTGCCAGTAGTATTCGGCAGGGGATCGATCAGCCCCAGCATTTT
d_gene: TRBD1; abundance: NA; v_gene: TRBV6-1; j_gene: TRBJ2-2; CDR3aa: CASRFGTGSGELFF; CDR3nt: TGTGCCAGCAGGTTCGGGACAGGGTCCGGGGAGCTGTTTTTT
d_gene: TRBD1; abundance: NA; v_gene: TRBV18; j_gene: TRBJ1-1; CDR3aa: CASSPRTGDTEAFF; CDR3nt: TGTGCCAGCTCACCACGGACAGGGGACACTGAAGCTTTCTTT
d_gene: NA; abundance: NA; v_gene: TRBV28; j_gene: TRBJ2-5; CDR3aa: CASSQIQETRYF; CDR3nt: TGTGCCAGCAGTCAAATCCAAGAGACCCGGTACTTC
d_gene: NA; abundance: few; v_gene: TRBV5-6; j_gene: TRBJ1-6; CDR3aa: CASSRKPGATYNSPLHF; CDR3nt: TGTGCCAGCAGCCGCAAACCCGGGGCTACCTATAATTCACCCCTCCACTTT
d_gene: NA; abundance: NA; v_gene: TRBV28; j_gene: TRBJ1-5; CDR3aa: CASISSGAYQPQHF; CDR3nt: TGTGCCAGCATTTCATCGGGTGCTTATCAGCCCCAGCATTTT
d_gene: NA; abundance: NA; v_gene: TRBV18; j_gene: TRBJ1-1; CDR3aa: CASSPSGTLNTEAFF; CDR3nt: TGTGCCAGCTCACCGTCCGGGACACTGAACACTGAAGCTTTCTTT
d_gene: NA; abundance: once; v_gene: TRBV5-4; j_gene: TRBJ1-5; CDR3aa: CASSLGQAGAQPQHF; CDR3nt: TGTGCCAGCAGCTTGGGACAGGCGGGGGCTCAGCCCCAGCATTTT
d_gene: NA; abundance: NA; v_gene: TRBV4-3; j_gene: TRBJ1-2; CDR3aa: CASSPLTPGTNYGYTF; CDR3nt: TGCGCCAGCAGCCCATTAACTCCCGGGACAAACTATGGCTACACCTTC
d_gene: TRBD1; abundance: NA; v_gene: TRBV7-9; j_gene: TRBJ1-2; CDR3aa: CASSVQTGGYNGYTF; CDR3nt: TGTGCCAGCAGCGTTCAGACAGGGGGCTACAATGGCTACACCTTC
d_gene: NA; abundance: once; v_gene: TRBV2; j_gene: TRBJ2-5; CDR3aa: CASSEAGTQYF; CDR3nt: TGTGCCAGCAGTGAGGCGGGGACCCAGTACTTC
d_gene: NA; abundance: NA; v_gene: TRBV7-2; j_gene: TRBJ2-2; CDR3aa: CASSPSLYGELFF; CDR3nt: TGTGCCAGCAGCCCTAGTCTGTACGGGGAGCTGTTTTTT
d_gene: NA; abundance: NA; v_gene: TRBV7-9; j_gene: TRBJ1-4; CDR3aa: CASSLARSSTEKLFF; CDR3nt: TGTGCCAGCAGCTTAGCGAGATCGAGCACTGAAAAACTGTTTTTT
d_gene: NA; abundance: once; v_gene: TRBV5-8; j_gene: TRBJ1-5; CDR3aa: CASSLPDQPQHF; CDR3nt: TGTGCCAGCAGCTTGCCCGATCAGCCCCAGCATTTT
d_gene: NA; abundance: NA; v_gene: TRBV5-1; j_gene: TRBJ2-5; CDR3aa: CASSSLDFSQETQYF; CDR3nt: TGCGCCAGCAGCTCACTGGACTTCTCACAAGAGACCCAGTACTTC
d_gene: NA; abundance: once; v_gene: TRBV7-9; j_gene: TRBJ2-5; CDR3aa: CASSLAEGTQYF; CDR3nt: TGTGCCAGCAGCTTAGCGGAGGGGACCCAGTACTTC
d_gene: TRBD1; abundance: once; v_gene: TRBV6-1; j_gene: TRBJ1-1; CDR3aa: CASSGPQGAEAFF; CDR3nt: TGTGCCAGCAGTGGGCCACAGGGGGCTGAAGCTTTCTTT
d_gene: TRBD1; abundance: once; v_gene: TRBV25-1; j_gene: TRBJ2-4; CDR3aa: CASGQGGAKNIQYF; CDR3nt: TGTGCCAGCGGACAGGGGGGAGCCAAAAACATTCAGTACTTC
d_gene: TRBD1; abundance: NA; v_gene: TRBV7-8; j_gene: TRBJ2-3; CDR3aa: CASSFEWTGAGADTQYF; CDR3nt: TGTGCCAGCAGCTTCGAATGGACAGGGGCCGGGGCAGATACGCAGTATTTT
d_gene: NA; abundance: NA; v_gene: TRBV7-9; j_gene: TRBJ1-1; CDR3aa: CASSLEQLNTEAFF; CDR3nt: TGTGCCAGCAGCTTGGAACAGCTTAACACTGAAGCTTTCTTT
d_gene: TRBD1; abundance: once; v_gene: TRBV6-6; j_gene: TRBJ1-5; CDR3aa: CASSYSGQDQPQHF; CDR3nt: TGTGCCAGCAGTTACTCGGGACAGGATCAGCCCCAGCATTTT
d_gene: TRBD1; abundance: NA; v_gene: TRBV5-1; j_gene: TRBJ2-5; CDR3aa: CASSLEAGTGQETQYF; CDR3nt: TGCGCCAGCAGCTTGGAGGCCGGGACAGGTCAAGAGACCCAGTACTTC
d_gene: NA; abundance: NA; v_gene: TRBV5-6; j_gene: TRBJ1-3; CDR3aa: CASSLFGGNTIYF; CDR3nt: TGTGCCAGCAGCTTGTTTGGGGGAAACACCATATATTTT
d_gene: NA; abundance: once; v_gene: TRBV5-6; j_gene: TRBJ1-1; CDR3aa: CASSLSETGNTEAFF; CDR3nt: TGTGCCAGCAGCTTGTCCGAGACAGGGAACACTGAAGCTTTCTTT
d_gene: NA; abundance: NA; v_gene: TRBV5-1; j_gene: TRBJ2-5; CDR3aa: CASSLSRGQETQYF; CDR3nt: TGCGCCAGCAGCTTGAGTCGAGGCCAAGAGACCCAGTACTTC
d_gene: NA; abundance: few; v_gene: TRBV7-2; j_gene: TRBJ1-2; CDR3aa: CASSLGPYGYTF; CDR3nt: TGTGCCAGCAGCTTAGGACCCTATGGCTACACCTTC
d_gene: NA; abundance: NA; v_gene: TRBV7-2; j_gene: TRBJ1-6; CDR3aa: CASSIIGPPNSPLHF; CDR3nt: TGTGCCAGCAGCATCATCGGGCCACCCAATTCACCCCTCCACTTT
d_gene: TRBD1; abundance: NA; v_gene: TRBV18; j_gene: TRBJ2-7; CDR3aa: CASSLTFPGQVSYEQYF; CDR3nt: TGTGCCAGCTCACTGACTTTTCCGGGACAGGTATCCTACGAGCAGTACTTC
d_gene: NA; abundance: NA; v_gene: TRBV5-6; j_gene: TRBJ2-3; CDR3aa: CASSGGRVTDTQYF; CDR3nt: TGTGCCAGCTCGGGGGGCAGGGTCACAGATACGCAGTATTTT
d_gene: TRBD1; abundance: NA; v_gene: TRBV6-5; j_gene: TRBJ1-3; CDR3aa: CASSRTGSENTIYF; CDR3nt: TGTGCCAGCAGTAGGACAGGATCGGAAAACACCATATATTTT
d_gene: NA; abundance: NA; v_gene: TRBV6-5; j_gene: TRBJ2-3; CDR3aa: CASSWQGWDTDTQYF; CDR3nt: TGTGCCAGCAGTTGGCAGGGTTGGGACACAGATACGCAGTATTTT
d_gene: NA; abundance: NA; v_gene: TRBV12-1; j_gene: TRBJ1-1; CDR3aa: CASKGAGAEAFF; CDR3nt: TGTGCCAGCAAAGGGGCGGGGGCTGAAGCTTTCTTT
d_gene: NA; abundance: NA; v_gene: TRBV28; j_gene: TRBJ1-1; CDR3aa: CASRTAREAFF; CDR3nt: TGTGCCAGCAGGACTGCGCGTGAAGCTTTCTTT